Following are 11 T cell receptor beta chains from one sample sequenced in a study of somatic mutations in cytotoxic T cells in rheumatoid arthritis (TCRdb year 2017). The receptor library was made with the immunoSEQ multiplex PCR assay. TCRdb's version of the immuneACCESS table is confined to in-frame rearrangements and falls short of the full clone set. An unresolved V gene accounts for under half of the shortfall where checked; the remainder is of unknown origin. This sample is represented by some 14,000 clones; approximately 75% of them were singletons. More than 13% of the sample rests with the top ten. Material for sequencing was CD8+ T cells sorted from blood. The receptor set was obtained from an adult with rheumatoid arthritis.

V usage is TRBV7-2 and J usage is TRBJ2-7, with 9 bases that match TRBD2. V dropped 5 bases and J dropped 9; count of bases not matched to a gene: 17. The CDR3 is made up of 16 amino acids. The germline V gene encodes CDR1 SGHTA and CDR2 FQGNSA. The CDR3 nucleotides are TGTGCCAGCAGCCCTACTCTAGCGGGGCGGTCTTTCGGGCAGTACTTC. Amino acid sequence: CASSPTLAGRSFGQYF. Filled out from reference TRBV7-2 and TRBJ2-7, the complete variable domain reads GAGVSQSPSNKVTEKGKDVELRCDPISGHTALYWYRQSLGQGLEFLIYFQGNSAPDKSGLPSDRFSAERTGGSVSTLTIQRTQQEDSAVYLCASSPTLAGRSFGQYFGPGTRLTVT.

The rearrangement links TRBV15 to TRBJ2-7, with D unresolved. With 3 bases removed from V and 1 base from J, the gap between germline ends came to 7 bases. Germline CDR1 is LNHNV and CDR2 is YYDKDF (reference sequence). The CDR3 has 13 amino acids. The CDR3 DNA reads TGTGCCACCAGCAGTCAGGATTCCTACGAGCAGTACTTC. Translated, it gives CATSSQDSYEQYF.

The V and J genes are TRBV5-6 and TRBJ2-1; 11 nucleotides agree with TRBD2. This CDR3 is 15 amino acids long. Germline-derived CDR1 and CDR2 are SGHDT and YYEEEE. Trimming at V came to 6 bases and at J to 9 bases, leaving 11 bases not matched to a gene. The CDR3 sequence: CASTPTSGRLGEQFF. CDR3 DNA: TGTGCCAGCACCCCTACTAGCGGGAGATTGGGTGAGCAGTTCTTC.

The rearrangement uses TRBV10-3 and TRBJ2-1, with 8 bases matching TRBD1. The CDR3 contains 15 residues. V lost 3 bases, J lost 7 bases, and 8 bases stayed unmatched. Germline V CDR1 and CDR2: ENHRY, SYGVKD. CDR3 region: CAISEGQGADNEQFF. The CDR3 coding sequence is TGTGCCATCAGTGAAGGGCAGGGGGCGGATAATGAGCAGTTCTTC.

The chain uses TRBV4-1 and TRBJ1-4; no definite D call. CDR1 is MGHRA and CDR2 is YSYEKL in the germline V gene. Trimming removed 0 bases from V and 8 bases from J, with 4 bases in between. This CDR3 contains 12 residues. The CDR3 protein is CASSQDTEKLFF. The CDR3 nucleotides read TGCGCCAGCAGCCAAGATACCGAAAAACTGTTTTTT.

The V call is TRBV28, the J call TRBJ2-3; D is possibly TRBD2 (6 bases). The CDR3 has 14 amino acids. V lost 3 bases and J lost 1, with 8 bases in between. The V gene's germline CDR1 is MDHEN and CDR2 SYDVKM. The CDR3, as DNA: TGTGCCAGCAGTTTTTTAGCGGGCACAGATACGCAGTATTTT. As protein: CASSFLAGTDTQYF.

The V and J genes are TRBV7-9 and TRBJ2-7, with TRBD1 matching 8 bases. Germline lookup yields CDR1 SEHNR and CDR2 FQNEAQ (reference sequence). V shed 5 bases, J shed 6 bases, and the junction held 9 bases outside the gene matches. The CDR3 runs 14 residues. The CDR3 loop reads CASSSGQGLSEQYF. CDR3 DNA: TGTGCCAGCAGCAGCGGACAGGGTTTAAGCGAGCAGTACTTC.

The gene calls are TRBV27 and TRBJ2-1; TRBD2 agrees at 8 bases. CDR3 length: 13 amino acids. Looked up from germline, CDR1 is MNHEY and CDR2 is SMNVEV (reference sequence). V lost 10 bases, J lost 2 bases, and 4 bases stayed unmatched. The DNA for the CDR3 is TGTGCCACCTCGGGACTAGCCTACAATGAGCAGTTCTTC. Protein product: CATSGLAYNEQFF.

The chain uses TRBV5-1 and TRBJ1-1; no reliable D call. Trimming stripped 4 bases from V and 4 bases from J, with 11 bases between. This CDR3 has 13 residues. Germline CDR1 reads SGHRS; CDR2 reads YFSETQ. This CDR3 is CASSPGLGTEAFF. The CDR3 coding sequence is TGCGCCAGCAGCCCCGGCCTGGGCACTGAAGCTTTCTTT.

The chain has TRBV5-1 and TRBJ2-7; D is unresolved. Germline V gene data show CDR1 as SGHRS and CDR2 as YFSETQ. The CDR3 consists of 13 residues. V shed 1 base and J shed 1 base, with 6 bases lying between them. Written as DNA, the CDR3 is TGCGCCAGCAGCTTGTGGGAATCCTACGAGCAGTACTTC. It is translated as CASSLWESYEQYF.

This clone is judged medium-sized. V usage is TRBV12-2 and J usage is TRBJ1-1; the listed D gene, TRBD1, was not tested against the DNA. TRBV12-2 is a listed pseudogene. The CDR3 loop spans 11 amino acids. For the CDR3, the DNA is TGTGCATCTGAGGGGGACACTGAAGCTTTCTTT. This gives the protein CASEGDTEAFF.